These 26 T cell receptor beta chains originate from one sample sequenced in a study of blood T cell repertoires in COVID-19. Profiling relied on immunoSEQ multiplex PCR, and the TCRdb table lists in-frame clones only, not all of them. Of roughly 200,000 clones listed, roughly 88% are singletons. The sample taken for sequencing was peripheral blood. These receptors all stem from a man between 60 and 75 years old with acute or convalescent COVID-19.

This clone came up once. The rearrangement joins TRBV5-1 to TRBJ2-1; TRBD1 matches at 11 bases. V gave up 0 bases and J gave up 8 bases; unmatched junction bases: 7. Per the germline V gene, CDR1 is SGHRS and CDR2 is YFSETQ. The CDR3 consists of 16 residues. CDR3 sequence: CASSLVGGQGAYEQFF. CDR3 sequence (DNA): TGCGCCAGCAGCTTGGTTGGTGGACAGGGGGCCTATGAGCAGTTCTTC.

In nucleotides, the CDR3 is TGCGCCAGCAGACTATTAGCGGGAGGAGAAGAGACCCAGTACTTC. This sequence encodes CASRLLAGGEETQYF. This chain uses TRBV10-2 with TRBJ2-5; 10 nucleotides agree with TRBD2. Germline V lookup: CDR1 WSHSY, CDR2 SAAADI. V shed 6 bases, J shed 3 bases, and the junction held 7 bases outside the gene matches. CDR3 length: 15 amino acids.

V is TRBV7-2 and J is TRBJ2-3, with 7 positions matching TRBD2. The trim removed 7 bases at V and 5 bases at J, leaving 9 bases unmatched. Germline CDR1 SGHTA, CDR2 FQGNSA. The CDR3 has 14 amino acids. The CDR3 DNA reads TGTGCCAGCATCCGGGACTACGGAGGAGATACGCAGTATTTT. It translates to CASIRDYGGDTQYF. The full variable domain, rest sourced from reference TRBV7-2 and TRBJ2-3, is GAGVSQSPSNKVTEKGKDVELRCDPISGHTALYWYRQSLGQGLEFLIYFQGNSAPDKSGLPSDRFSAERTGGSVSTLTIQRTQQEDSAVYLCASIRDYGGDTQYFGPGTRLTVL.

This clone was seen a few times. CDR3 amino acids: CAAVGSSRGLGYTF. The CDR3 DNA reads TGTGCCGCAGTGGGTAGTTCGAGGGGGCTCGGCTACACCTTC. The chain uses TRBV28 and TRBJ1-2; 7 bases map to TRBD1. Germline trimming cut 11 bases from V and 8 bases from J; bases unmatched to any gene: 17. The CDR3 totals 14 residues. Germline CDR1 is MDHEN and CDR2 is SYDVKM.

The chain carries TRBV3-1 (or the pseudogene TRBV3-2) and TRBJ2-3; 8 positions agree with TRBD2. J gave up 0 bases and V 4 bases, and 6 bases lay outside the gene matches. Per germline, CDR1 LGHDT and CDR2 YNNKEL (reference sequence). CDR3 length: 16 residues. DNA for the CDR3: TGTGCCAGCAGCCCCGGGGGGGGATTTAGCACAGATACGCAGTATTTT. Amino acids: CASSPGGGFSTDTQYF.

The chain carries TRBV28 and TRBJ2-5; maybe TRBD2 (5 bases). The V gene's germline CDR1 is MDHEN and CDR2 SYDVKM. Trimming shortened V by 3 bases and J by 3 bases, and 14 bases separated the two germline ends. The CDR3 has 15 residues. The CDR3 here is CASSLIRGGEETQYF. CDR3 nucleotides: TGTGCCAGCAGTTTGATTCGGGGTGGGGAAGAGACCCAGTACTTC.

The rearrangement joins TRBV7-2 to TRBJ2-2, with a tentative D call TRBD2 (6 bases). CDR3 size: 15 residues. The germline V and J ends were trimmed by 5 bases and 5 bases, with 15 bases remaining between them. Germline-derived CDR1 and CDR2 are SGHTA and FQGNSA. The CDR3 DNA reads TGTGCCAGCAGCCAGGACTATGGGGGAACCGGGGAGCTGTTTTTT. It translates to CASSQDYGGTGELFF. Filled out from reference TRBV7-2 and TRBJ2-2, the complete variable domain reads GAGVSQSPSNKVTEKGKDVELRCDPISGHTALYWYRQSLGQGLEFLIYFQGNSAPDKSGLPSDRFSAERTGGSVSTLTIQRTQQEDSAVYLCASSQDYGGTGELFFGEGSRLTVL.

CDR3 amino acids: CSVGGLAGAYQETQYF. The CDR3 bases are TGCAGCGTAGGGGGACTAGCGGGGGCGTACCAAGAGACCCAGTACTTC. The chain combines TRBV29-1 with TRBJ2-5; 14 nucleotides line up with TRBD2. Germline-derived CDR1 and CDR2 are SQVTM and ANQGSEA. With V trimmed by 6 bases and J by 0 bases, 6 bases remained unmatched. There are 16 residues in the CDR3.

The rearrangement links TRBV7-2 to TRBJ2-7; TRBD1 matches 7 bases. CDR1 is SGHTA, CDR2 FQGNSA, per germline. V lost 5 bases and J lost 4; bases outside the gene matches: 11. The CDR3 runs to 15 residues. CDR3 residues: CASSPRQGPVYEQYF. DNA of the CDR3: TGTGCCAGCAGCCCTAGACAGGGTCCCGTTTACGAGCAGTACTTC. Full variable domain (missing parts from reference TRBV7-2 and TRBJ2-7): GAGVSQSPSNKVTEKGKDVELRCDPISGHTALYWYRQSLGQGLEFLIYFQGNSAPDKSGLPSDRFSAERTGGSVSTLTIQRTQQEDSAVYLCASSPRQGPVYEQYFGPGTRLTVT.

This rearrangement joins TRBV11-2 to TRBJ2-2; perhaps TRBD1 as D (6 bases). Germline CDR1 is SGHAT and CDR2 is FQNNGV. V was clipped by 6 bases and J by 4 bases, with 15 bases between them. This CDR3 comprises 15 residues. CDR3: CASRSTGQTTGELFF. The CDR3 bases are TGTGCCAGCAGGTCAACAGGACAGACCACCGGGGAGCTGTTTTTT.

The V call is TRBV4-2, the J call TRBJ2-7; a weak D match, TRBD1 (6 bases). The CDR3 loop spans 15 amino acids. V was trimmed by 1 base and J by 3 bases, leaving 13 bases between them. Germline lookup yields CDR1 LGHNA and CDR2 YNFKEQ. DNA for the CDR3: TGTGCCAGCAGCCAAGCGATGGGACAAGGCTACGAGCAGTACTTC. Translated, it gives CASSQAMGQGYEQYF.

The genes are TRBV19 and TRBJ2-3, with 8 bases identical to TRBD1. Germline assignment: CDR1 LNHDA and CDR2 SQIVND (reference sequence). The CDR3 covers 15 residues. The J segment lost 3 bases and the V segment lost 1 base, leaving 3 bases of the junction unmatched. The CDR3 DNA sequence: TGTGCCAGTAGTATAGGGACAGGGAAAACAGATACGCAGTATTTT. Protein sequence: CASSIGTGKTDTQYF.

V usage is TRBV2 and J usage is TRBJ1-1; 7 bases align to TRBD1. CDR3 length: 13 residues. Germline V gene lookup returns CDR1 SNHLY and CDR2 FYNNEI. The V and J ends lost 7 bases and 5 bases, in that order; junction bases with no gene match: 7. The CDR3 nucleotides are TGTGCCAGCACCGAGGGGGCGGGGACTGAAGCTTTCTTT. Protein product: CASTEGAGTEAFF.

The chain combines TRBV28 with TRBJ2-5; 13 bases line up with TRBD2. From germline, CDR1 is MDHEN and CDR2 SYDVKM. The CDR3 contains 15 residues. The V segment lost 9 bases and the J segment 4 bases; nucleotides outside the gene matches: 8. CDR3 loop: CASSLTSGRLETQYF. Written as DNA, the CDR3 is TGTGCCAGTTCCCTGACTAGCGGGAGGTTAGAGACCCAGTACTTC.

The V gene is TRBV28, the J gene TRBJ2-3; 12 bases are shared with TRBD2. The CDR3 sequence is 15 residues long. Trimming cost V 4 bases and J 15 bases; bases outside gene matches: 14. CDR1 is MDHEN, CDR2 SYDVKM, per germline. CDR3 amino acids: CASSSLLLAGGWVYF. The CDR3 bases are TGTGCCAGCAGTTCCCTCCTTCTAGCGGGAGGGTGGGTTTATTTT.

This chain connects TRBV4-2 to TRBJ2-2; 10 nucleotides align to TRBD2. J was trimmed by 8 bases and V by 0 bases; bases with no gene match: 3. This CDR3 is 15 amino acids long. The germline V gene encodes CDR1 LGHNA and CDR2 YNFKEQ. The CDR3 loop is CASSQEISGRGELFF. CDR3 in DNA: TGTGCCAGCAGCCAAGAGATTAGCGGGAGGGGGGAGCTGTTTTTT.

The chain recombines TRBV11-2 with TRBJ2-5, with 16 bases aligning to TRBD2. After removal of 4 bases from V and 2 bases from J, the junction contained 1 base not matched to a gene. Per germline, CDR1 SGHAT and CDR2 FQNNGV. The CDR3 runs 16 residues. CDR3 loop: CASSSGLAGGQETQYF. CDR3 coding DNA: TGTGCCAGCAGCTCGGGACTAGCGGGGGGGCAAGAGACCCAGTACTTC.

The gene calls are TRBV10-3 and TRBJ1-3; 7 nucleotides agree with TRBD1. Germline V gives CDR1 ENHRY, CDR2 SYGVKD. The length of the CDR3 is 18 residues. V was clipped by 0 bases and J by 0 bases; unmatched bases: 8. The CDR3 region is CAISESKGQVNSGNTIYF. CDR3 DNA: TGTGCCATCAGTGAGTCGAAAGGACAGGTTAACTCTGGAAACACCATATATTTT.

CDR3 bases: TGTGCCGTCGGCATGGGGGCGAACACTGAAGCTTTCTTT. Its translation is CAVGMGANTEAFF. The chain carries TRBV10-3 and TRBJ1-1; tentative D call: TRBD1 (6 bases). The CDR3 loop spans 13 amino acids. CDR1 is ENHRY, CDR2 SYGVKD, per germline. V lost 11 bases, J lost 1 base, and 14 bases lay in between.

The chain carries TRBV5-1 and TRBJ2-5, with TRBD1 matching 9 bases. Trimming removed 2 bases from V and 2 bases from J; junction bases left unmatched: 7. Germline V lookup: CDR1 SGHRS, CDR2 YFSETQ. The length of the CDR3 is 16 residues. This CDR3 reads CASSLPGTGSQETQYF. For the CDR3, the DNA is TGCGCCAGCAGCTTACCCGGGACAGGGTCACAAGAGACCCAGTACTTC.

CDR3 protein: CAAMPGQVKGEQFF. CDR3 bases: TGTGCCGCCATGCCGGGACAGGTGAAGGGTGAGCAGTTCTTC. V is TRBV19 and J is TRBJ2-1; 8 bases fit TRBD1. V shed 11 bases, J shed 9 bases, and the junction held 15 bases outside the gene matches. Germline lookup yields CDR1 LNHDA and CDR2 SQIVND (reference sequence). There are 14 residues in the CDR3.

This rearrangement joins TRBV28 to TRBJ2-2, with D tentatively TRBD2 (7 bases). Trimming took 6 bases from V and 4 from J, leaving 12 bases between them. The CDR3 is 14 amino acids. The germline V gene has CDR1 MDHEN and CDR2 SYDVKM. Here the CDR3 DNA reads TGTGCCAGCAGCAATAGGGGGGGCACCGGGGAGCTGTTTTTT. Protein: CASSNRGGTGELFF.

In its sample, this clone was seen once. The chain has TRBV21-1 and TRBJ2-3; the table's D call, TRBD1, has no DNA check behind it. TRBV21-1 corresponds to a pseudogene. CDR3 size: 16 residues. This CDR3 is CASSKEQGIGTDTQYF. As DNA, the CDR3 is TGTGCCAGCAGCAAAGAGCAGGGTATAGGCACAGATACGCAGTATTTT.

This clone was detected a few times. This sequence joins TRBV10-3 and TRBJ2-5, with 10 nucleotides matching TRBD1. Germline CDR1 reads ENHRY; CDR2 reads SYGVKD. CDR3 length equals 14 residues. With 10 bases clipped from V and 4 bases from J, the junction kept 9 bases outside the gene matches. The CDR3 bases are TGTGCCAGCAGGGGACAGGGGCTGGGAGAGACCCAGTACTTC. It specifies CASRGQGLGETQYF.

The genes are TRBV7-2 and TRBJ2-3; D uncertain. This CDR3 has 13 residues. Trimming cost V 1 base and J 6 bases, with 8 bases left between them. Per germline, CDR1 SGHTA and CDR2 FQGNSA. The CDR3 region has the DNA TGTGCCAGCAGCTTAGAGACTGTGGATACGCAGTATTTT. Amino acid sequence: CASSLETVDTQYF.

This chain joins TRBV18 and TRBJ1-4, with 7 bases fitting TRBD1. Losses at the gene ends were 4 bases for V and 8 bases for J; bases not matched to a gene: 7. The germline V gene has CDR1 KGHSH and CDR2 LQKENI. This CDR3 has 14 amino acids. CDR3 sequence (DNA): TGTGCCAGCTCACTGTCGACAGGGAGGGAAAAACTGTTTTTT. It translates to CASSLSTGREKLFF.